This entry features one T cell receptor beta chain sequence. Its antigen is still unknown. TCRdb called the 5' RACE reads again in MiXCR, with one record for every CDR3 protein. The repertoire includes roughly 750,000 distinct CDR3 sequences, around 21% of them detected once, and 4% to 5.5% sits in the top ten. This entry comes from a study of identical twins. Study-wide results and limits: Insertions were fewer in abundant cord blood beta clonotypes, whereas memory repertoires showed none of this pattern. Donors were not followed over many years; analysis was cross-sectional.

Germline CDR1 reads DFQATT; CDR2 reads SNEGSKA (reference sequence). Trimming pared 6 bases from V and 3 bases from J, leaving 14 bases between. This CDR3 region has 13 residues. This sample also appeared in a second study, on T cells expressing NK-cell markers. Per that paper: It was sorted CD3+CD56+NKG2C+, CD3+CD56+NKG2C- and CD3+CD56-NKG2C+ T cells that supplied the TCR beta repertoires. The authors applied an anti-gamma-delta TCR antibody in several experiments, and it restricted sorting to alpha-beta TCR T cells.

The clonotype was recovered from a woman between 18 and 29 years old in good health. The sample comprised PBMCs. The chain joins TRBV20-1 to TRBJ1-2, with D hard to call. The CDR3 protein is CSAYVPADYGYTF. The CDR3 nucleotides read TGCAGTGCCTACGTCCCGGCCGACTATGGCTACACCTTC.